This T cell receptor beta chain was observed in a study of Ad26.COV2.S vaccination and SARS-CoV-2 variants. Study details: Donor got 5x10^10 or 1x10^11 viral particles of Ad26.COV2.S.

Whole-study results and caveats: Substantial breadth in spike-specific CD8+ and CD4+ T cell responses was reportedly seen after vaccination.

Treatment indicated: some 20 received Ad26.COV2.S at low or high dose, single or two shots; roughly five received placebo; per-sample allocation not given. Sampling happened 63 days after the first vaccine or placebo injection. Measured with immunoSEQ multiplex PCR; TCRdb has only the in-frame clones, and not every one. The sample has about 390,000 clones, more than 85% seen once; the top ten hold about 3.6%. This clone occurred a few times. The antigen remains undetermined. The V end lost 0 bases, the J end lost 1 base, and 9 bases lay between the germline ends. The CDR3 is made up of 15 amino acids. Germline V gives CDR1 LNHNV, CDR2 YYDKDF (reference sequence).

This sequence was found in a person aged 18-60 years who received the Ad26.COV2.S COVID-19 vaccine or a placebo. Sequencing used peripheral blood, obtained in a trial of Ad26.COV2.S vaccine versus placebo. The J gene is TRBJ1-1, the V gene TRBV15, with D unclear. This CDR3 reads CATSRDPRENTEAFF. The CDR3 DNA follows: TGTGCCACCAGCAGAGATCCGCGAGAGAACACTGAAGCTTTCTTT.